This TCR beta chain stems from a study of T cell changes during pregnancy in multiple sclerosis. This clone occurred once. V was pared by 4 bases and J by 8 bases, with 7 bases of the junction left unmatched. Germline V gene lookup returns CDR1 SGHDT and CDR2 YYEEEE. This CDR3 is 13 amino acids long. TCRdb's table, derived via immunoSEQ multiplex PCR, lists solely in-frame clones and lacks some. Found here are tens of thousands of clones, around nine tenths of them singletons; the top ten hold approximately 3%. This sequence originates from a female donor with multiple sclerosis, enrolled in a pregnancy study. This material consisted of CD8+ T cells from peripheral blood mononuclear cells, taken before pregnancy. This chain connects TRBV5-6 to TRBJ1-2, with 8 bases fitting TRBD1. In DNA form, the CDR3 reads TGTGCCAGCAGCCCCGGACAGGGTGGCGGCTACACCTTC. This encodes CASSPGQGGGYTF.